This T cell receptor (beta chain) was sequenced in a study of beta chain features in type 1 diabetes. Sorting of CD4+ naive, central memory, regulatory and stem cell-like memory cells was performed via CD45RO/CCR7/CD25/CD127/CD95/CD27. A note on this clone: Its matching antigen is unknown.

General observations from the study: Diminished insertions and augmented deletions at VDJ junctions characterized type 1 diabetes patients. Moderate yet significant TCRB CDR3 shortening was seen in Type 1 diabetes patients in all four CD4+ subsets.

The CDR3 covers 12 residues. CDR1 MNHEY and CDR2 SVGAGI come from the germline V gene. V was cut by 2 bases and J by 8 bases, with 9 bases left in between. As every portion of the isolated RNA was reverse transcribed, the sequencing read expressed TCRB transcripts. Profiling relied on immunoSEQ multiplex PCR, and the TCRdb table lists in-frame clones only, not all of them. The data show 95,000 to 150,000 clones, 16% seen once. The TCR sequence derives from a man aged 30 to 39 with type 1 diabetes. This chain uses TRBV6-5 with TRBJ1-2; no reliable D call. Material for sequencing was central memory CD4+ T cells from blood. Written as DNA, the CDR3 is TGTGCCAGCAGTTACGCCGGAGGGGGCTACACCTTC. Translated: CASSYAGGGYTF.